The 20 T cell receptor beta chains below all came from one sample that was sequenced in a study of tumor-infiltrating lymphocytes in primary liver carcinoma. Co-extraction of both nucleic acids (RNA and DNA) used about 18-34 mg of unsorted bulk tissue. The researchers produced TCR beta cDNA from approximately 0.45 ug total RNA with a constant-region primer. Sequencing libraries for TCR beta derived from three nested multiplex PCR rounds that used slightly modified ARM-PCR. The opening two PCR rounds, about 11 cycles each, paired TRBV1-TRBV30 forward primers with a C-beta reverse primer. TCRdb re-derived calls from the multiplex PCR reads in MiXCR, one entry per CDR3 protein. The table records 75,000 to 80,000 distinct CDR3 sequences, 69% of them present only once. Input material: tumor-adjacent normal liver tissue. These receptors were obtained from a man aged 40-49 years with primary liver carcinoma and hepatitis B virus infection.

As concerns this clonotype: One junction end does not reproduce the germline sequence, and a read error may be involved. The rearrangement links TRBV4-2 to TRBJ1-2; maybe TRBD1 (6 bases). The CDR3 sequence is 18 residues long. Germline lookup yields CDR1 LGHNA and CDR2 YNFKEQ. The CDR3 DNA sequence: TGTACCAGCAGCCAAGAACCACAGGGAAGGGGTCTGGACTATGGCTACACCTTC. Translating gives CTSSQEPQGRGLDYGYTF.

The V gene is TRBV6-5, the J gene TRBJ2-6; D not resolved. The CDR3 consists of 15 residues. Germline CDR1 and CDR2: MNHEY and SVGAGI. The CDR3 DNA reads TGTGGCAGGAGTCCCGACCTTCCTGGGGCCAACGTCCTGACTTTC. It yields the protein CGRSPDLPGANVLTF.

Worth noting for this clonotype: One junction end does not reproduce the germline sequence, and a read error may be involved. J is TRBJ2-7 and V is TRBV11-1, with a weak D call TRBD2 (6 bases). CDR3 size: 16 residues. CDR1 is SGHAT, CDR2 FQDESV, per germline (reference sequence). The CDR3 protein is CARSLTVGRSTGEQYF. The CDR3 coding sequence is TGTGCCCGCAGCCTAACAGTCGGGAGATCAACGGGCGAGCAGTACTTC.

The V call is TRBV9, the J call TRBJ1-2; D is unresolved. With 0 bases removed from V and 1 base from J, the gap between germline ends came to 4 bases. The length of the CDR3 is 13 residues. Germline CDR1 and CDR2: SGDLS and YYNGEE. For the CDR3, the DNA is TGTGCCAGCAGCGTAGATAGTAACTATGGCTACACCTTC. Its translation: CASSVDSNYGYTF.

This clonotype was seen a single time. One end of the junction does not line up with germline, which may come from a read error. The chain combines TRBV5-4 with TRBJ1-2, with 9 bases matching TRBD1. Germline values: CDR1 SGHNT, CDR2 YYREEE (reference sequence). CDR3 length: 17 residues. The CDR3 sequence is CASSPQGQGKRADGHTF. The CDR3 DNA sequence: TGTGCCAGCAGCCCCCAGGGACAGGGCAAACGCGCGGATGGCCACACCTTC.

Details on this clonotype: The CDR3 does not close with the conserved phenylalanine or tryptophan, likely indicating a read error. It is unclear where the CDR3 begins or ends on the DNA, so no DNA is shown, and the CDR3 is as TCRdb lists it. The rearrangement links TRBV11-2 to TRBJ2-1. Per germline, CDR1 SGHAT and CDR2 FQNNGV. The CDR3 spans 11 residues, counting both ends. The CDR3 sequence is CASSFLESQFV.

The CDR3 DNA reads TGTGCCAGCAATGTCGTGGGGAGAGGGCGTCCCTATGGCTACACCTTC. Protein product: CASNVVGRGRPYGYTF. The genes are TRBV12-3 or TRBV12-4 and TRBJ1-2; D is ambiguous. V was clipped by 7 bases and J by 4 bases, with 22 bases between them. This CDR3 region has 16 residues.

For the CDR3, the DNA is TGTGCCAGCAGTCCCCACGGGGGCGTCCCCGAGCAGTACTTC. It encodes CASSPHGGVPEQYF. The V and J genes are TRBV25-1 and TRBJ2-7; D tentatively fits TRBD1 or TRBD2 (6 bases each). V shed 5 bases and J shed 6 bases, with 17 bases lying between them. The germline V gene has CDR1 MGHDK and CDR2 SYGVNS. The CDR3 totals 14 residues.

Remarks on this clonotype: The conserved phenylalanine or tryptophan is not found at the CDR3 terminus, so this likely reflects a read error. The DNA is left out, because the CDR3 cannot be placed on it with certainty; the CDR3 is given as TCRdb lists it. This chain uses TRBV11-2 with TRBJ2-5; no DNA check was done on the table's D call, TRBD2. Ends included, the CDR3 has 18 residues. The germline V gene encodes CDR1 SGHAT and CDR2 FQNNGV. CDR3 in amino acids: CASSLDPWSSGKGETKYS.

The rearrangement links TRBV6-6 to TRBJ2-7, with D possibly matching TRBD2 (6 bases). This CDR3 spans 14 amino acids. Germline V CDR1 and CDR2: MNHNY, SVGAGI (reference sequence). With 7 bases removed from V and 4 bases from J, the gap between germline ends came to 17 bases. Here the CDR3 reads CASILTSGGYEQYF. As DNA, the CDR3 is TGTGCCAGCATCCTGACTAGTGGAGGGTACGAGCAGTACTTC.

The V call is TRBV10-3, the J call TRBJ2-3; TRBD2 agrees at 13 bases. Germline V gene data show CDR1 as ENHRY and CDR2 as SYGVKD. V was pared by 2 bases and J by 3 bases, with 5 bases of the junction left unmatched. This CDR3 contains 17 residues. This CDR3 is CAISEPGLAGATDTQYF. The CDR3 DNA follows: TGTGCCATCAGTGAGCCAGGACTAGCGGGAGCGACAGATACGCAGTATTTT.

The table lists this clonotype with a few counts. A much larger clone sits a single nucleotide away, making a read error possible. This sequence joins TRBV13 and TRBJ2-7; D may be TRBD2 (6 bases). Looked up from germline, CDR1 is PRHDT and CDR2 is FYEKMQ (reference sequence). The CDR3 totals 14 residues. The CDR3 loop reads CASSLTGRNWERYF. DNA of the CDR3: TGTGCCAGCAGCTTAACCGGGAGAAATTGGGAGCGGTACTTC.

There are many counts of this clonotype. CDR3 sequence (DNA): TGTGCCAGCAGTGCCGGGACAGTGAACAATCAGCCCCAGCATTTT. It yields the protein CASSAGTVNNQPQHF. This sequence joins TRBV6-6 and TRBJ1-5, with TRBD1 identical over 7 bases. CDR1 is MNHNY, CDR2 SVGAGI, per germline (reference sequence). CDR3 length: 15 residues. The V segment lost 5 bases and the J segment 3 bases; nucleotides outside the gene matches: 7.

This clonotype was observed at least ten times. The chain combines TRBV7-9 with TRBJ2-1, with D unclear. This CDR3 region has 12 residues. From germline, CDR1 is SEHNR and CDR2 FQNEAQ (reference sequence). V was clipped by 2 bases and J by 5 bases, with 4 bases between them. The CDR3 protein is CASSLSNNEQFF. The CDR3 coding sequence is TGTGCCAGCAGCTTAAGTAACAATGAGCAGTTCTTC.

A note on this clonotype: This is likely a read error, given that the CDR3 carries no conserved phenylalanine or tryptophan at its end. The chain recombines TRBV6-5 with TRBJ2-3, with TRBD2 matching over 12 bases. The germline gives CDR1 MNHEY, CDR2 SVGAGI. The CDR3 covers 15 residues. V shed 7 bases and J 3 bases; nucleotides not matched to a gene: 5. CDR3 sequence reads: CASNSGLAGTDTQYV. In DNA, the CDR3 is TGTGCCAGCAACTCAGGACTAGCGGGAACAGATACGCAGTATGTT.

Notes on this clonotype: A read error may account for a junction end that differs from germline. The V and J genes are TRBV11-2 and TRBJ2-5, with D possibly TRBD1 on 6 matching bases. Germline V gives CDR1 SGHAT, CDR2 FQNNGV. This CDR3 contains 18 residues. The CDR3 bases are TGTGCCAGCAGCTTAACGAGGCTAGCTCTGGGACAAAAAGAGACTCAGTACTTC. This sequence encodes CASSLTRLALGQKETQYF.

On this clonotype itself: A clone one base away is much larger, so this may be a read error. V is TRBV30 and J is TRBJ2-1; D is undetermined. The CDR3 consists of 11 residues. Germline V gives CDR1 GTSNPN, CDR2 SVGIG (reference sequence). The CDR3 DNA reads TGTGCCTGGTGTGTACTCAATGAGCAGTTCTTC. Residues: CAWCVLNEQFF.

This chain joins TRBV5-1 and TRBJ2-7; 9 bases line up with TRBD2. This CDR3 region has 17 residues. Germline values: CDR1 SGHRS, CDR2 YFSETQ. Trimming cost V 5 bases and J 3 bases; bases outside gene matches: 15. The CDR3, as DNA: TGCGCCAGCAGACCCGGACTGGCGGGAGGGCCTAACTACGAGCAGTACTTC. It specifies CASRPGLAGGPNYEQYF.

Regarding this clonotype: Being one base from a much bigger clone, this may be a read error. The chain has TRBV5-1 and TRBJ2-5; D gene uncertain. The V end was cut by 1 base, the J end by 2 bases, with 12 bases between. CDR1 and CDR2 (germline): SGHRS, YFSETQ. The CDR3 is 15 amino acids. The CDR3 sequence: CASSLLDPRQETQYF. DNA of the CDR3: TGCGCCAGCAGCTTGCTGGACCCACGACAAGAGACCCAGTACTTC.

Ten or more counts support this clonotype. The J gene is TRBJ1-1, the V gene TRBV6-5, with 10 positions matching TRBD1. This CDR3 region has 15 residues. J lost 8 bases, V lost 2 bases, and 8 bases had no gene match. Germline V lookup: CDR1 MNHEY, CDR2 SVGAGI. CDR3 sequence reads: CASSYTGTGVVEAFF. CDR3 DNA sequence: TGTGCCAGCAGTTACACCGGGACAGGGGTCGTGGAAGCTTTCTTT.